This T cell receptor beta chain originates from a study of blood T cell repertoires in COVID-19. Overall study context: PBMCs, B-cell-depleted T cells, or T cells were the source of the cDNA or gDNA that made up the material.

Adults between roughly 18 and 95 years of age took part from 20 to 25 US areas. V shed 5 bases and J shed 4 bases, with 14 bases lying between them. CDR3 length equals 14 residues. CDR1 and CDR2 from the germline V gene are SGHAT and FQNNGV. Original methodology: Using reference gene primer amplification, nucleated cell counts were estimated. This table comes from immunoSEQ multiplex PCR, and its TCRdb copy is limited to in-frame clones, with some not included. Clone size and the V and J calls come from that table; the DNA yielded D and trimming. The repertoire has 200,000 to 250,000 clones, approximately 88% of them found once; the top ten carry about 9.3%.

The chain couples TRBV11-2 to TRBJ2-5; no clear D. The receptor was derived from a man younger than 30 with acute COVID-19. Source material: PBMCs or T cells enriched from blood (not recorded which). CDR3 protein: CASSHEVRRETQYF. CDR3 DNA sequence: TGTGCCAGCAGCCACGAGGTGAGACGAGAGACCCAGTACTTC. Together with reference TRBV11-2 and TRBJ2-5, the CDR3 gives the full variable domain: EAGVAQSPRYKIIEKRQSVAFWCNPISGHATLYWYQQILGQGPKLLIQFQNNGVVDDSQLPKDRFSAERLKGVDSTLKIQPAKLEDSAVYLCASSHEVRRETQYFGPGTRLLVL.